This T cell receptor beta chain comes out of a study of T cells in localized non-small cell lung cancer. Study-wide results and limits: An association was observed between higher blood T cell density and longer overall survival. Within adjacent lung there appeared a median approximately 58 of the top 100 tumor clones.

The repertoire was sequenced with immunoSEQ multiplex PCR; TCRdb's copy has only in-frame clones and lacks some. The sample yields approximately 45,000 clones, about 86% seen once. Concerning this clone: Antigen unknown.

V was pared by 6 bases and J by 0 bases, with 10 bases of the junction left unmatched. The CDR3 consists of 16 residues. Germline loops: CDR1 SGHNT, CDR2 YYREEE (reference sequence). Sequencing was performed on peripheral blood mononuclear cells, taken before any cancer treatment. The chain uses TRBV5-4 and TRBJ2-7, with 9 bases matching TRBD2. The sequence derives from a man aged 40 to 70 with stage III lung adenocarcinoma. CDR3 coding DNA: TGTGCCAGCAAACTCAGGACTAGCGCGAGCTCCTACGAGCAGTACTTC. This translates into CASKLRTSASSYEQYF.